The rows below give T cell receptor beta chains drawn from one sample of a study of cytotoxic CD8 clonotypes in ibrutinib-treated CLL. Method: immunoSEQ multiplex PCR; TCRdb's copy keeps in-frame clones and lacks some. Of approximately 330,000 clones listed, about 80% were seen once; the top ten hold 6.5% to 8%. The sample consisted of PBMCs, taken before ibrutinib treatment. Source of these receptors: a human donor with chronic lymphocytic leukemia. Both conserved end residues are part of each CDR3. The D gene is left open where the match is weak. Size is stated for part of the rows, as once, few or many counts, or as a class when the clone is expanded.

-,TRBV27,TRBJ2-2,-,TGTGCCAGCACCCCGCTAGCGAACACCGGGGAGCTGTTTTTT,CASTPLANTGELFF
-,TRBV11-2,TRBJ2-3,-,TGTGCCAGCAGCTTAGCGGGAGCCGGGGATACGCAGTATTTT,CASSLAGAGDTQYF
-,TRBV11-2,TRBJ2-7,TRBD1,TGTGCCAGCAGCGGGCACAGGGGGCGACCCCCCTACGAGCAGTACTTC,CASSGHRGRPPYEQYF
-,TRBV27,TRBJ1-4,-,TGTGCCAGCAGTTACTTGACGGCGGCAGGTGAAAAACTGTTTTTT,CASSYLTAAGEKLFF
-,TRBV5-1,TRBJ2-3,TRBD2,TGCGCCAGCAGCTTGGGTAGCGGGAGGACAGATACGCAGTATTTT,CASSLGSGRTDTQYF
-,TRBV9,TRBJ2-1,TRBD1,TGTGCCAGCAGCGTCACCGGGACAGGGTACAATGAGCAGTTCTTC,CASSVTGTGYNEQFF
-,TRBV5-1,TRBJ2-5,-,TGCGCCAGCAGCTTGGGGGGGCTAGCGGCGCAGACCCAGTACTTC,CASSLGGLAAQTQYF
-,TRBV29-1,TRBJ2-1,-,TGCAGCGTTGGCAGGGGAAGGAGCTCCTACAATGAGCAGTTCTTC,CSVGRGRSSYNEQFF
-,TRBV15,TRBJ2-2,-,TGTGCCACCAGCAGAGATCAGGGGACCGGGGAGCTGTTTTTT,CATSRDQGTGELFF
-,TRBV5-1,TRBJ2-1,TRBD1,TGCGCCAGTACGACAGGGTCGGGCAATGAGCAGTTCTTC,CASTTGSGNEQFF
-,TRBV5-1,TRBJ1-2,-,TGCGCCAGCAGCTACGACAGAGACTATGGCTACACCTTC,CASSYDRDYGYTF
-,TRBV9,TRBJ1-5,-,TGTGCCAGCAGCCCGGGGGACAATAACAATCAGCCCCAGCATTTT,CASSPGDNNNQPQHF
-,TRBV10-2,TRBJ1-1,-,TGCGCCAGTGTTGGCAGGGCGCGGACTGAAGCTTTCTTT,CASVGRARTEAFF
-,TRBV7-8,TRBJ2-7,-,TGTGCCAGCAGCACCACGGGCGGCGGTTACTCCTACGAGCAGTACTTC,CASSTTGGGYSYEQYF
few,TRBV7-6,TRBJ2-7,-,TGTGCCAGCAGCTTAGTTGCCTACGAGCAGTACTTC,CASSLVAYEQYF
-,TRBV7-6,TRBJ1-1,TRBD1,TGTGCCAGCAGCTTAGGGGACAGGTCTGAAGCTTTCTTT,CASSLGDRSEAFF
-,TRBV27,TRBJ2-1,-,TGTGCCAGCAGTCCTTTGGGCCTCAATGAGCAGTTCTTC,CASSPLGLNEQFF
-,TRBV9,TRBJ1-3,-,TGTGCCAGCGAGGGCCCTGGAAACACCATATATTTT,CASEGPGNTIYF
-,TRBV28,TRBJ2-3,TRBD2,TGTGCCAGCACCACCCGGACTAGCGGCACAGATACGCAGTATTTT,CASTTRTSGTDTQYF
-,TRBV5-5,TRBJ2-7,TRBD1,TGTGCCAGCAGCGGGGGACAGGGTCCCTACGAGCAGTACTTC,CASSGGQGPYEQYF
-,TRBV28,TRBJ1-1,TRBD1,TGTGCCAGCAGTTCATCCGGGACAGGGGGTCCTGAAGCTTTCTTT,CASSSSGTGGPEAFF
-,TRBV29-1,TRBJ2-3,-,TGCAGCGTTGAGAACATCGGCGATACGCAGTATTTT,CSVENIGDTQYF
-,TRBV7-9,TRBJ2-2,-,TGTGCCAGCAGTCAAAGCTGGGGGGAAACCGGGGAGCTGTTTTTT,CASSQSWGETGELFF
-,TRBV30,TRBJ2-1,-,TGTGCCTGGGAGACTATCCATGAGCAGTTCTTC,CAWETIHEQFF
-,TRBV18,TRBJ2-7,TRBD1,TGTGCCAGCTCGCACATAAGACAGGGTGTAACCTACGAGCAGTACTTC,CASSHIRQGVTYEQYF
-,TRBV2,TRBJ1-1,-,TGTGCCAGCGGGGGGGACGGAGCTTTCTTT,CASGGDGAFF
-,TRBV2,TRBJ2-1,-,TGTGCCAGCATATTTCTGGACTCCTACAATGAGCAGTTCTTC,CASIFLDSYNEQFF
-,TRBV7-2,TRBJ2-3,-,TGTGCCAGCAGCCTCCCCTGGGGTCCCCCCTTGGCAGATACGCAGTATTTT,CASSLPWGPPLADTQYF
few,TRBV10-3,TRBJ1-1,-,TGTGCCATCAGTGAGATCCAGAGGTTATACACTGAAGCTTTCTTT,CAISEIQRLYTEAFF
-,TRBV27,TRBJ2-7,TRBD1,TGTGCCACAGGGACAGGGGGCTACGAGCAGTACTTC,CATGTGGYEQYF
-,TRBV9,TRBJ2-7,-,TGTGCCAGCAGCGTAGCCCTGGACTACGAGCAGTACTTC,CASSVALDYEQYF
-,TRBV11-2,TRBJ1-1,-,TGTGCCAGCAGCTCCCTGGTCCGCGGGCGCACTGAAGCTTTCTTT,CASSSLVRGRTEAFF
-,TRBV30,TRBJ2-1,TRBD1,TGTGCCTGGAGGGGACAGGGAAGAATTGAGCAGTTCTTC,CAWRGQGRIEQFF
-,TRBV4-2,TRBJ2-1,TRBD2,TGTGCCAGCAGCCAAGAATTTGGGACTAGCGGGAACAATGAGCAGTTCTTC,CASSQEFGTSGNNEQFF
-,TRBV7-6,TRBJ2-7,TRBD1,TGTGCCAGCAGCCGACAGGGACCCTACGAGCAGTACTTC,CASSRQGPYEQYF
-,TRBV30,TRBJ1-1,-,TGTGCCTGGAGTGTGGGCCAGGGGAACACTGAAGCTTTCTTT,CAWSVGQGNTEAFF
-,TRBV18,TRBJ1-5,-,TGTGCCAGCTCACCGGGAATTGGGCCCCAGCATTTT,CASSPGIGPQHF
-,TRBV2,TRBJ1-1,-,TGTGCCAGCAGTGATTGGGGGCTGGGTGAAGCTTTCTTT,CASSDWGLGEAFF
-,TRBV4-3,TRBJ1-1,-,TGCGCCAGCAGCCAAGATCTCAGGAACACTGAAGCTTTCTTT,CASSQDLRNTEAFF
-,TRBV6-1,TRBJ1-1,-,TGTGCCAGCACTGAAACCCAGAGAGGGACTGAAGCTTTCTTT,CASTETQRGTEAFF
-,TRBV29-1,TRBJ1-2,-,TGCAGCGTTGTAGGGGATGGCTACACCTTC,CSVVGDGYTF
-,TRBV9,TRBJ2-3,-,TGTGCCAGCAGCGGGACCAGGAACACAGATACGCAGTATTTT,CASSGTRNTDTQYF
few,TRBV19,TRBJ1-3,-,TGTGCCAGTAGCTCCCCGGGCCGAAGCTCTGGAAACACCATATATTTT,CASSSPGRSSGNTIYF
-,TRBV4-1,TRBJ2-5,-,TGCGCCAGCAGCCAAATTTCCTTAGAGACCCAGTACTTC,CASSQISLETQYF
-,TRBV7-6,TRBJ2-3,TRBD2,TGTGCCAGCAGCTTAGCGTTTAGGGGACTAGCGACAGATACGCAGTATTTT,CASSLAFRGLATDTQYF
-,TRBV18,TRBJ2-5,TRBD2,TGTGCCAGCTCACCGAAGGCTAGCGGTCAAGAGACCCAGTACTTC,CASSPKASGQETQYF
-,TRBV27,TRBJ1-1,-,TGTGCCAGCAGTTTATTGGGGGGGAACTCTGAAGCTTTCTTT,CASSLLGGNSEAFF
-,TRBV9,TRBJ1-2,TRBD1,TGTGCCAGCAGCGCCGGGGACAGGGTTTATGGCTACACCTTC,CASSAGDRVYGYTF
-,TRBV7-2,TRBJ2-7,-,TGTGCCAGCAGCTTAGTAGCGGTTAGCTCCTACGAGCAGTACTTC,CASSLVAVSSYEQYF
-,TRBV7-3,TRBJ2-3,-,TGTGCCAGCAGCTTACCGGGAGTTGGTGCAGATACGCAGTATTTT,CASSLPGVGADTQYF
-,TRBV28,TRBJ1-3,-,TGTGCCAGCAGTTTGTACACTGACACCATATATTTT,CASSLYTDTIYF
-,TRBV6-5,TRBJ2-1,-,TGTGCCAGCAGTTACCGGCGGGGGCTAGGGTATGAGCAGTTCTTC,CASSYRRGLGYEQFF